A selection of T cell receptor beta chains follows, all from one sample in a study of blood T cell repertoires in COVID-19. This table comes from immunoSEQ multiplex PCR, and its TCRdb copy is limited to in-frame clones, with some not included. This sample has 250,000 or so clones; around four fifths occur once, and the top ten carry around 4.2%. The sequenced sample consisted of peripheral blood. The receptors come from a man between 60 and 70 years old with acute or convalescent COVID-19. Each CDR3 is given with its conserved first and last residue.

J	V	CDR3
TRBJ2-5	TRBV19	CASSIAGGETQYF
TRBJ2-1	TRBV6-4	CASSLRGGRALDEQFF
TRBJ2-2	TRBV6-5	CASSYRAGGLTGELFF
TRBJ1-1	TRBV3-1/TRBV3-2	CASRTEYMNTEAFF
TRBJ1-6	TRBV7-8	CASSLGQAKSSYNSPLHF
TRBJ1-5	TRBV5-1	CASSQDSPNQPQHF
TRBJ2-3	TRBV3-1/TRBV3-2	CASSPPRAGVGSTQYF
TRBJ1-4	TRBV7-2	CASSLGGQGAGEKLFF
TRBJ2-1	TRBV27	CASRTGTSDYNEQFF
TRBJ2-1	TRBV24-1	CATSERDNEQFF
TRBJ2-5	TRBV7-9	CASSPRGNMETQYF
TRBJ2-2	TRBV4-2	CASSQESGGTYTGELFF
TRBJ2-1	TRBV20-1	CSASRSWSHNEQFF
TRBJ2-3	TRBV7-2	CASSFVTDTQYF
TRBJ2-1	TRBV29-1	CSVDVSGVNNEQFF
TRBJ2-1	TRBV18	CASSPYDRARYNEQFF
TRBJ2-2	TRBV5-1	CASRPDRGGTGELFF
TRBJ2-1	TRBV4-1	CASSHDGGKDTEQFF
TRBJ2-5	TRBV14	CASSHRGQLGTQYF
TRBJ2-3	TRBV19	CASSTQGRNTQYF
TRBJ1-1	TRBV16	CASSQSITSLNTEAFF
TRBJ2-3	TRBV28	CASRERFTDTQYF
TRBJ2-5	TRBV3-1/TRBV3-2	CASSHLPGGGGGETQYF
TRBJ2-7	TRBV6-5	CASSYSAGQGEQYF
TRBJ2-7	TRBV2	CASSEVGRLVEQYF
TRBJ2-2	TRBV7-3	CASSPRAGELFF
TRBJ2-1	TRBV18	CASSPWGQTGPYNEQFF
TRBJ2-6	TRBV5-1	CASSPEPQSGANVLTF
TRBJ2-2	TRBV7-8	CASSLAGLNTGELFF
TRBJ2-2	TRBV6-5	CASSYWSGGAPRELFF
TRBJ1-5	TRBV11-2	CASSLGGVRQPQHF
TRBJ2-5	TRBV5-4	CASSSGLAGGGETQYF
TRBJ2-1	TRBV9	CASSVPLAGGRSYNEQFF
TRBJ1-1	TRBV5-1	CASSPEGTLNTEAFF
TRBJ1-6	TRBV28	CASSLGQQSSYNSPLHF
TRBJ2-1	TRBV10-3	CAIRASGISYNEQFF
TRBJ2-2	TRBV2	CASRERRTTGELFF
TRBJ2-1	TRBV9	CASSSTGTSVNEQFF
TRBJ1-2	TRBV20-1	CSAQGAWGYTF
TRBJ1-2	TRBV7-9	CASSFSTGVSDGYTF
TRBJ2-1	TRBV7-9	CASSLDRGREQFF
TRBJ1-2	TRBV30	CAWSVVRSGQSDGYTF
TRBJ2-4	TRBV12-3/TRBV12-4	CASSWGGDNIQYF
TRBJ1-2	TRBV28	CASSNTGTGPIHGFGYTF
TRBJ2-2	TRBV24-1	CATSGGPGTGELFF
TRBJ1-5	TRBV5-6	CASSWTGISNQPQHF
TRBJ2-5	TRBV21-1	CASSNQGDRRYQETQYF
TRBJ2-7	TRBV19	CASSIDPGTATYEQYF
TRBJ2-5	TRBV6-1	CASSEGGRTAGETQYF
TRBJ2-3	TRBV7-4	CASSLSREPRGTDTQYF
TRBJ2-7	TRBV28	CASSDSDISYEQYF
TRBJ1-4	TRBV7-6	CASSPRGRNEKLFF
TRBJ2-1	TRBV20-1	CSARDQGIWFF
TRBJ2-7	TRBV4-1	CASSQGYGTATYEQYF
TRBJ1-2	TRBV28	CASSFGGEVGYGYTF
TRBJ1-1	TRBV3-1/TRBV3-2	CASSQGLGHSGTGVQAFF
TRBJ2-1	TRBV6-1	CASREAGGSHGEQFF
TRBJ2-3	TRBV11-2	CASSFPGQGTDTQYF
TRBJ1-4	TRBV18	CASSPLLPTLVATNEKLFF
TRBJ1-2	TRBV4-2	CASSQDRRDYGYTF